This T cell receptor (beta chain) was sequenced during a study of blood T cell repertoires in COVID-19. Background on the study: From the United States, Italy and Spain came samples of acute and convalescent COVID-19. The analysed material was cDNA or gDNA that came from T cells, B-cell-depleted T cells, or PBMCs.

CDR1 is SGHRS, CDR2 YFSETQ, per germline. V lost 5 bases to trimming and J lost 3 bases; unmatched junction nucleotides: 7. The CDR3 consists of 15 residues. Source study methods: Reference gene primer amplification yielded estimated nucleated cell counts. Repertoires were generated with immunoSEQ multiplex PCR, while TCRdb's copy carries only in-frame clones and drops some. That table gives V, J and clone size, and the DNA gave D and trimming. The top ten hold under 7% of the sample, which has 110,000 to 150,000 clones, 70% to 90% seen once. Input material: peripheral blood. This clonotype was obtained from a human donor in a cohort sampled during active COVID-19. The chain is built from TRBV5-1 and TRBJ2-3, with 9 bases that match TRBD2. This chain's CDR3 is CASRRGGPSTDTQYF. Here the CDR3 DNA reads TGCGCCAGCAGGCGGGGGGGGCCTTCAACAGATACGCAGTATTTT.